This T cell receptor beta chain was identified in a study of T cell changes during pregnancy in multiple sclerosis. V dropped 6 bases and J dropped 2 bases, with 16 bases sitting between them. The CDR3 is 15 amino acids. Per germline, CDR1 MNHNS and CDR2 SASEGT. Assay: immunoSEQ multiplex PCR; the TCRdb copy retains only in-frame clones and omits some. The sample has about 30,000 clones; about 93% are singletons. The sequenced sample was CD4+ T cells from peripheral blood mononuclear cells, obtained after pregnancy. The sequence was collected from a female donor with multiple sclerosis, enrolled in a pregnancy study. V usage is TRBV6-1 and J usage is TRBJ2-5; a weak D match, TRBD2 (5 bases). The CDR3 DNA sequence: TGTGCCAGCAGGAGGTTGAGGGCAGAGCAAGAGACCCAGTACTTC. The encoded protein is CASRRLRAEQETQYF.